This T cell receptor beta chain came from a study of blood T cell repertoires in COVID-19. On the study more broadly: COVID-19 samples, acute and convalescent, were from the United States, Italy and Spain. T cells, B-cell-depleted T cells, or PBMCs provided the cDNA or gDNA that served as material.

V lost 3 bases and J 2 bases, leaving 8 bases between the germline ends. The CDR3 runs 14 residues. Germline CDR1 reads SGHKS; CDR2 reads YYEKEE (reference sequence). Original methodology: Estimated nucleated cell counts came from reference gene primer amplification. Generated by immunoSEQ multiplex PCR, the TCRdb table keeps only in-frame clones and is missing some. V, J and clone size were drawn from that table, and D and trimming were deduced from the DNA. This table has roughly 100,000 clones, 82% appearing once. This clone was seen only once. The clonotype was recovered from a man aged 65 to 85 with acute or convalescent COVID-19. Sequenced input: peripheral blood. The rearrangement uses TRBV5-5 and TRBJ1-4; no clear D gene. The CDR3 bases are TGTGCCAGCAGCTCTTTCGTGACTAATGAAAAACTGTTTTTT. Encoded protein: CASSSFVTNEKLFF.